This TCR beta chain appears in the sequencing data of a study of T cells after yellow fever vaccination. Study as a whole: Researchers used SMART-Seq v4 Ultra Low Input to prepare fractions that had low cell numbers. Whole-study findings and limits: A secondary response was less intense yet reached its peak sooner, at day 5 versus 15. Any FACS-sorted repertoire could hold abundant clonotypes that contaminate it from the bulk population.

TCRdb fed the 5' RACE reads into MiXCR, producing one record per CDR3 protein. The repertoire consists of 300,000 to 350,000 distinct CDR3 sequences, with around 4.1% occurring once and the leading ten covering 20% to 30%. This clonotype has just a few counts. Its antigen is unidentified. Germline V gene sequence: CDR1 MGHRA, CDR2 YSYEKL. Losses at the gene ends were 3 bases for V and 2 bases for J; bases not matched to a gene: 5. The length of the CDR3 is 15 residues. V gene TRBV4-1 combines with J gene TRBJ2-3, with 7 positions matching TRBD2. The input for sequencing was PBMCs, taken 5 days after the yellow fever booster vaccination. This TCR was sampled from a man between 18 and 29 years old who received the YFV17D yellow fever vaccine. In DNA, the CDR3 is TGCGCCAGCAGCCAGAGGACTAGTCCCACAGATACGCAGTATTTT. Translated: CASSQRTSPTDTQYF.